This T cell receptor beta chain was observed in a study of shared clonotypes between healthy human individuals. Repertoires were generated with immunoSEQ multiplex PCR, while TCRdb's copy carries only in-frame clones and drops some. The table records over a million clones, roughly 96% of them present only once. Findings and limits, study-wide: Clonotypes that were shared across four donors made up roughly 5.2% of naive CD4 clonotypes.

The CDR3 runs to 18 residues. Germline CDR1 PRHDT, CDR2 FYEKMQ (reference sequence). V was shortened by 1 base and J by 1 base, with 17 bases between the two germline ends. As for this clone: The target antigen is unknown.

Sequencing was done on a sample of naive CD4+ T cells sorted from blood. Sample subset: CD45RA+ positively selected. This sequence originates from a young man in good health. The J gene is TRBJ2-1, the V gene TRBV13, with D possibly matching TRBD1 (6 bases). The chain's CDR3 is CASSLEQGPLRSYNEQFF. The CDR3 bases are TGTGCCAGCAGCTTAGAACAGGGCCCCCTGCGGTCCTACAATGAGCAGTTCTTC.